This passage covers 32 T cell receptor beta chains from one sample sequenced in a study of blood T cells in healthy people across ages. A second PCR, run for roughly 7 to 12 cycles, used a sample-barcoded 5' primer plus a J-beta primer mix. TCRdb processed the 5' RACE reads anew with MiXCR; each CDR3 protein has one entry. The sample includes 1.5 million to 2 million distinct CDR3 sequences, 49% of them seen just once. The material sequenced was blood. Every receptor here comes from a woman in her thirties or forties in good health.

The J gene is TRBJ2-3, the V gene TRBV3-1; either TRBD1 or TRBD2 may fit D (5 bases each). The CDR3 covers 17 residues. The V gene lost 1 base and the J gene lost 4 bases, with 18 bases spanning the gap. The germline V gene encodes CDR1 LGHDT and CDR2 YNNKEL (reference sequence). In nucleotides, the CDR3 is TGTGCCAGCAGCCAAGGTCCCGGGGCTTCTGGCGCAGATACGCAGTATTTT. This sequence encodes CASSQGPGASGADTQYF.

J is TRBJ2-7 and V is TRBV28; D is possibly TRBD1 (6 bases). V dropped 6 bases and J dropped 0 bases, with 15 bases sitting between them. This CDR3 spans 15 amino acids. The V gene's germline CDR1 is MDHEN and CDR2 SYDVKM. The CDR3 DNA reads TGTGCCAGCAGACCAAGACAGGTGGGCTCCTACGAGCAGTACTTC. Protein: CASRPRQVGSYEQYF.

The chain carries TRBV14 and TRBJ2-5, with 14 positions matching TRBD2. Judging by the DNA end, TRBJ2-4 fits better; the J call may be wrong. There are 18 residues in the CDR3. Per germline, CDR1 SGHDN and CDR2 FVKESK. CDR3 residues: CASSPWGLAGEFKNIQYF. CDR3 sequence (DNA): TGTGCCAGCAGCCCCTGGGGACTAGCGGGGGAGTTCAAAAACATTCAGTACTTC.

This clonotype was observed a few times. In DNA, the CDR3 is TGCGCCAGCAGCCTCATCTTCCCCCAAGAGACCCAGTACTTC. Its protein is CASSLIFPQETQYF. The V and J genes are TRBV4-3 and TRBJ2-7; D is undetermined. The J call is uncertain, as TRBJ2-5 better fits the DNA end. Looked up from germline, CDR1 is LGHNA and CDR2 is YSLEER. The CDR3 extends over 14 amino acids.

The rearrangement links TRBV7-9 to TRBJ2-1; 8 positions agree with TRBD1. Per germline, CDR1 SEHNR and CDR2 FQNEAQ (reference sequence). Losses at the gene ends were 5 bases for V and 5 bases for J; bases not matched to a gene: 14. CDR3 size: 17 residues. The CDR3 DNA is TGTGCCAGCAGCACCGTTGAGGACAGGGAAAACCACAATGAGCAGTTCTTC. Its protein product is CASSTVEDRENHNEQFF.

The chain recombines TRBV27 with TRBJ2-1; D is undetermined. Germline loops: CDR1 MNHEY, CDR2 SMNVEV (reference sequence). Between the trimmed V and J ends, which lost 3 bases and 8 bases, there was a span of 14 bases. The CDR3 loop spans 14 amino acids. CDR3 nucleotide sequence: TGTGCCAGCAGTTTGAGGATGTTATTTGATGAGCAGTTCTTC. As protein: CASSLRMLFDEQFF.

The chain couples TRBV5-1 to TRBJ2-7, with 10 bases fitting TRBD2. The CDR3 has 18 residues. CDR1 is SGHRS, CDR2 YFSETQ, per germline. V shed 0 bases, J shed 0 bases, and the junction held 9 bases outside the gene matches. CDR3 in amino acids: CASSLGLAGALFSYEQYF. CDR3 sequence (DNA): TGCGCCAGCAGCTTGGGCCTAGCGGGGGCCTTGTTCTCCTACGAGCAGTACTTC.

This sequence joins TRBV7-6 and TRBJ2-1, with TRBD2 identical over 9 bases. The V gene's germline CDR1 is SGHVS and CDR2 FNYEAQ. Germline trimming cut 5 bases from V and 9 bases from J; bases unmatched to any gene: 14. The CDR3 is 16 residues long. The chain's CDR3 is CASSAFTGTSLGEQFF. In DNA, the CDR3 is TGTGCCAGCAGCGCTTTTACCGGGACTAGCCTGGGTGAGCAGTTCTTC.

This clonotype has only a few counts. The chain has TRBV10-3 and TRBJ1-4, with TRBD1 as a possible D gene (5 bases). The CDR3 sequence is 15 residues long. The V gene lost 6 bases and the J gene lost 4 bases, with 15 bases spanning the gap. Germline loops: CDR1 ENHRY, CDR2 SYGVKD. CDR3 region: CAISEGRGRNEKLFF. DNA of the CDR3: TGTGCCATCAGCGAGGGCCGGGGCCGTAATGAAAAACTGTTTTTT.

The chain is built from TRBV5-6 and TRBJ1-1, with a possible D match to TRBD1 (5 bases). The CDR3 spans 17 residues. The V end was cut by 4 bases, the J end by 0 bases, with 19 bases between. Germline V CDR1 and CDR2: SGHDT, YYEEEE. The CDR3 sequence: CASSQGWGVSVNTEAFF. As DNA, the CDR3 is TGTGCCAGCAGCCAGGGCTGGGGCGTATCGGTGAACACTGAAGCTTTCTTT.

The V and J genes are TRBV29-1 and TRBJ2-1; D not certain. Trimming left V 6 bases short and J 0 bases short, with 15 bases between. The germline V gene has CDR1 SQVTM and CDR2 ANQGSEA. The CDR3 is made up of 15 amino acids. The CDR3 DNA sequence: TGCAGCGTCCCGCCGGGCGGCTACTCCTACAATGAGCAGTTCTTC. This sequence encodes CSVPPGGYSYNEQFF.

The chain employs TRBV27 and TRBJ2-1; D gene uncertain. V shed 4 bases and J shed 3 bases, with 16 bases lying between them. The CDR3 consists of 16 residues. Germline CDR1 and CDR2: MNHEY and SMNVEV (reference sequence). The DNA for the CDR3 is TGTGCCAGCAGTTCCCTACGGGCCCAGAACTACAATGAGCAGTTCTTC. This encodes CASSSLRAQNYNEQFF.

The V call is TRBV28, the J call TRBJ1-4, with TRBD1 identical over 8 bases. The CDR3 length is 13 residues. Germline CDR1 MDHEN, CDR2 SYDVKM. The trim removed 10 bases at V and 10 bases at J, leaving 11 bases unmatched. CDR3 residues: CANQKTTGGKLFF. Written as DNA, the CDR3 is TGTGCCAACCAGAAGACTACAGGGGGAAAACTGTTTTTT.

The chain joins TRBV7-9 to TRBJ2-3, with 7 bases fitting TRBD2. Germline lookup yields CDR1 SEHNR and CDR2 FQNEAQ (reference sequence). This CDR3 is 17 amino acids long. The J segment lost 4 bases and the V segment lost 6 bases, leaving 16 bases of the junction unmatched. The CDR3 DNA reads as TGTGCCAGCAGTCCCTATGACGGGGGGTTTTTGGCAGATACGCAGTATTTT. Protein product: CASSPYDGGFLADTQYF. Full variable domain (outside the CDR3, taken from reference TRBV7-9 and TRBJ2-3): DTGVSQNPRHKITKRGQNVTFRCDPISEHNRLYWYRQTLGQGPEFLTYFQNEAQLEKSRLLSDRFSAERPKGSFSTLEIQRTEQGDSAMYLCASSPYDGGFLADTQYFGPGTRLTVL.

The CDR3 protein is CASSPPPGQGDTQYF. CDR3 bases: TGCGCCAGCAGCCCGCCCCCGGGACAGGGGGATACGCAGTATTTT. The chain has TRBV5-1 and TRBJ2-3; 10 bases are a match to TRBD1. The CDR3 is 15 residues long. Germline CDR1 SGHRS, CDR2 YFSETQ. V dropped 4 bases and J dropped 6; count of bases not matched to a gene: 8.

The chain uses TRBV28 and TRBJ2-5; 9 positions agree with TRBD1. Per germline, CDR1 MDHEN and CDR2 SYDVKM. This CDR3 has 16 amino acids. Trimming at V came to 4 bases and at J to 5 bases, leaving 11 bases not matched to a gene. CDR3 region: CASSSPSGTGMETQYF. The CDR3 nucleotides read TGTGCCAGCAGTTCCCCCTCCGGGACAGGGATGGAGACCCAGTACTTC.

Here the CDR3 reads CATSRKYGTSGGAGYNEQFF. The CDR3 coding sequence is TGTGCCACCAGCCGAAAGTACGGGACTAGCGGGGGGGCAGGTTACAATGAGCAGTTCTTC. The chain is built from TRBV15 and TRBJ2-1, with TRBD2 matching 16 bases. The junction had 14 bases not matched to a gene; V was cut back by 5 bases and J by 4 bases. Per germline, CDR1 LNHNV and CDR2 YYDKDF (reference sequence). CDR3 size: 20 residues.

Worth noting for this clonotype: Germline is not matched at one junction end, which may reflect a read error. CDR3 protein: CVSSWTGESYEQYF. CDR3 DNA: TGTGTCAGCAGTTGGACAGGTGAATCCTACGAGCAGTACTTC. The chain couples TRBV6-2 or TRBV6-3 to TRBJ2-7; 7 bases map to TRBD1. This CDR3 is 14 amino acids long. From germline, CDR1 is MNHEY and CDR2 SVGEGT.

V usage is TRBV15 and J usage is TRBJ2-7, with D perhaps being TRBD1 or TRBD2 (6 bases each). The J call could be wrong; TRBJ2-4 is a better fit for the DNA end. The germline gives CDR1 LNHNV, CDR2 YYDKDF (reference sequence). CDR3 size: 17 residues. CDR3 DNA: TGTGCCACCAGCAGAGAGAGGGGGGCGGGAGCCAAAAACATTCAGTACTTC. It translates to CATSRERGAGAKNIQYF.

J is TRBJ2-1 and V is TRBV6-6; TRBD1 matches at 10 bases. CDR3 length: 14 residues. Germline V gene data show CDR1 as MNHNY and CDR2 as SVGAGI (reference sequence). With 5 bases clipped from V and 8 bases from J, the junction kept 6 bases outside the gene matches. CDR3 region: CASSPGQGFYEQFF. The CDR3 DNA sequence: TGTGCCAGCAGTCCGGGACAGGGGTTTTATGAGCAGTTCTTC.

This clonotype was observed a handful of times. This sequence joins TRBV11-2 and TRBJ2-3, with D possibly being TRBD2 (10 bases). From germline, CDR1 is SGHAT and CDR2 FQNNGV. The CDR3 consists of 21 residues. V lost 6 bases and J 7 bases, leaving 38 bases between the germline ends. CDR3 region: CASRSQGAQEGPSGGANTQYF. The CDR3 coding sequence is TGTGCCAGCAGATCACAGGGGGCCCAAGAGGGGCCTAGCGGGGGCGCTAATACGCAGTATTTT.

In this sample, this clonotype turned up a few times. The J gene is TRBJ2-7, the V gene TRBV6-1, with D perhaps TRBD2 (7 bases). Germline V gene sequence: CDR1 MNHNS, CDR2 SASEGT. This CDR3 has 14 amino acids. V lost 9 bases and J 0 bases, leaving 15 bases between the germline ends. CDR3 sequence: CASGGGVFSYEQYF. The CDR3 bases are TGTGCCAGTGGAGGGGGGGTCTTCTCCTACGAGCAGTACTTC.

This clonotype was detected only a few times. The rearrangement uses TRBV4-1 and TRBJ1-1; 9 bases are shared with TRBD1. The J segment lost 5 bases and the V segment lost 4 bases, leaving 5 bases of the junction unmatched. Germline values: CDR1 MGHRA, CDR2 YSYEKL. This CDR3 is built from 14 residues. CDR3 nucleotides: TGCGCCAGCAGCCTAGAGACAGGGGGGACTGAAGCTTTCTTT. It yields the protein CASSLETGGTEAFF.

The chain combines TRBV6-2 or TRBV6-3 with TRBJ1-1, with 9 bases that match TRBD1. The germline CDR1 and CDR2 sequences are MNHEY and SVGEGT. Unmatched junction bases numbered 7, after V lost 1 base and J lost 4 bases. CDR3 length: 16 residues. For the CDR3, the DNA is TGTGCCAGCAGTTACTACCTGACAGGGGGAAGCACTGAAGCTTTCTTT. Translating it yields CASSYYLTGGSTEAFF.

The chain recombines TRBV18 with TRBJ1-6, with D possibly matching TRBD1 (5 bases). Germline V gives CDR1 KGHSH, CDR2 LQKENI. With 3 bases removed from V and 2 bases from J, the gap between germline ends came to 8 bases. This CDR3 is built from 15 residues. The chain's CDR3 is CASSPQGPYNSPLHF. Here the CDR3 DNA reads TGTGCCAGCTCACCTCAGGGTCCCTATAATTCACCCCTCCACTTT.

This chain links TRBV5-4 with TRBJ1-2; possible D gene TRBD1, 6 bases. Germline V gene data show CDR1 as SGHNT and CDR2 as YYREEE (reference sequence). The length of the CDR3 is 15 residues. V was pared by 3 bases and J by 2 bases, with 14 bases between. The CDR3 DNA is TGTGCCAGCAGCTCTGGGGGGCTTTCAAACTATGGCTACACCTTC. Amino acids: CASSSGGLSNYGYTF.

This chain joins TRBV4-1 and TRBJ1-2; D perhaps matches TRBD1 (5 bases). V lost 1 base, J lost 6 bases, and 15 bases lay in between. This CDR3 comprises 15 residues. Per germline, CDR1 MGHRA and CDR2 YSYEKL. The chain's CDR3 is CASSQVAGKQNGYTF. The CDR3 nucleotides read TGCGCCAGCAGCCAAGTCGCAGGGAAGCAGAATGGCTACACCTTC.

This clonotype was seen once. The rearrangement links TRBV7-2 to TRBJ1-4; D is possibly TRBD1 (5 bases). The CDR3 runs 15 residues. V was clipped by 1 base and J by 8 bases, with 14 bases between them. The germline gives CDR1 SGHTA, CDR2 FQGNSA. The CDR3: CASSLEGRRNEKLFF. Here the CDR3 DNA reads TGTGCCAGCAGCTTAGAGGGACGGCGAAACGAAAAACTGTTTTTT. The complete variable domain, with remaining parts taken from reference TRBV7-2 and TRBJ1-4, reads GAGVSQSPSNKVTEKGKDVELRCDPISGHTALYWYRQSLGQGLEFLIYFQGNSAPDKSGLPSDRFSAERTGGSVSTLTIQRTQQEDSAVYLCASSLEGRRNEKLFFGSGTQLSVL.

This clonotype has more than one count but fewer than ten. The chain recombines TRBV3-1 with TRBJ2-3; D may match TRBD1 or TRBD2 (5 bases each). Germline V CDR1 and CDR2: LGHDT, YNNKEL (reference sequence). Trimming cost V 4 bases and J 8 bases, with 7 bases left between them. CDR3 size: 11 residues. CDR3 residues: CASSPGTTQYF. Written as DNA, the CDR3 is TGTGCCAGCAGCCCCGGGACTACGCAGTATTTT.

This clonotype was seen only once. The V gene is TRBV18, the J gene TRBJ2-5; possibly TRBD2 for D (5 bases). Matching the DNA end better, TRBJ2-7 makes the J call doubtful. CDR3 size: 15 residues. Germline CDR1 KGHSH, CDR2 LQKENI. The CDR3 sequence: CASSPSTPGNYEQYF. The CDR3 bases are TGTGCCAGCTCACCAAGTACACCCGGGAACTACGAGCAGTACTTC.

This clonotype was counted a few times. The chain couples TRBV10-3 to TRBJ2-7, with TRBD1 identical over 8 bases. The V segment lost 5 bases and the J segment 4 bases; nucleotides outside the gene matches: 4. Germline V gene sequence: CDR1 ENHRY, CDR2 SYGVKD. The CDR3 runs to 13 residues. CDR3 in DNA: TGTGCCATCAGTAGACAGGGGAGATACGAGCAGTACTTC. It codes for CAISRQGRYEQYF.

This clonotype was observed a few times. The rearrangement links TRBV5-1 to TRBJ2-1; D could derive from TRBD1 or TRBD2 (5 bases each). Germline V gene lookup returns CDR1 SGHRS and CDR2 YFSETQ. The V end lost 0 bases, the J end lost 8 bases, and 12 bases lay between the germline ends. The CDR3 spans 14 residues. CDR3 residues: CASSLVPGRDEQFF. In nucleotides, the CDR3 is TGCGCCAGCAGCTTGGTTCCGGGGCGGGATGAGCAGTTCTTC.